This TCR beta chain was captured in a study of blood T cell repertoires in COVID-19. Study-wide background: PBMCs, B-cell-depleted T cells, or T cells provided the cDNA or gDNA that made up the material.

Produced via immunoSEQ multiplex PCR; TCRdb's table is partial and in-frame only. The repertoire consists of roughly 180,000 clones, with roughly 84% occurring once and the leading ten covering about 6.9%. This clonotype originated in a man aged 80 or over with COVID-19, enrolled during active disease. Sequencing input: peripheral blood.

CDR3 sequence (DNA): TGTGCCAGCAGCGAGGGGGTGCGGGAGACCCAGTACTTC. Encoded protein: CASSEGVRETQYF. The V and J genes are TRBV9 and TRBJ2-5, with a possible D match to TRBD1 (6 bases). V lost 3 bases to trimming and J lost 5 bases, with 11 bases between them. Germline CDR1 SGDLS, CDR2 YYNGEE. This CDR3 is 13 amino acids long.